This TCR beta chain was observed in a study of CD8+ T cells in alopecia areata. Study-level results: In lesional scalp, particularly from alopecia totalis/universalis, clonality was higher than in normal scalp. Because of a solitary nonresponder, the connection of baseline CD8+ expansion to response stays uncertain.

The germline gives CDR1 MDHEN, CDR2 SYDVKM. Trimming at V came to 6 bases and at J to 7 bases, leaving 6 bases not matched to a gene. CDR3 length: 12 amino acids. Treatment given: oral pan-JAK inhibitor, 5-10 mg twice daily. This clone came up a few times. Its matching antigen is unknown. Extracted RNA was reverse transcribed into cDNA, the sequencing template. The repertoire was sequenced with immunoSEQ multiplex PCR; TCRdb's copy has only in-frame clones and lacks some. The sample lists 150,000 to 200,000 clones; 60% were seen once. This TCR was recovered from a human donor with alopecia areata. The chain joins TRBV28 to TRBJ2-7, with 7 positions matching TRBD1. This specimen was CD4+ T cells sorted from blood, taken at week 24, from a patient treated with tofacitinib. CDR3 coding DNA: TGTGCCAGCAGCCAGAGGGGGCGGGAGCAGTACTTC. Its translation is CASSQRGREQYF.